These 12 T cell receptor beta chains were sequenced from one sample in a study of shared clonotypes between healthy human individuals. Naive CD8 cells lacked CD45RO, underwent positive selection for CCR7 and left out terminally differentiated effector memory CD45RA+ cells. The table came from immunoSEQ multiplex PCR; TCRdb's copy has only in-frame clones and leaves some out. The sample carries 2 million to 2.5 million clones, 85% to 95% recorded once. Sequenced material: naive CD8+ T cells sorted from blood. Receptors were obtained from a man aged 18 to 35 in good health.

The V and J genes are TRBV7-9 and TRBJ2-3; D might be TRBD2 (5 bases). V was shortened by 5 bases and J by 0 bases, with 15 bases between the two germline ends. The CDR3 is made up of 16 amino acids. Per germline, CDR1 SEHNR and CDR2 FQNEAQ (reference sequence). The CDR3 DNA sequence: TGTGCCAGCAGCCCCCCCGAGCGGCCTAGCACAGATACGCAGTATTTT. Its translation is CASSPPERPSTDTQYF.

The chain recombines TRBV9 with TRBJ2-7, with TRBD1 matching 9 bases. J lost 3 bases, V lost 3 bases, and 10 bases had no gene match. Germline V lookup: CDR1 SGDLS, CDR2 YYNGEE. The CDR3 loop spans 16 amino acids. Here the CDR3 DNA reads TGTGCCAGCAGCGCCACCGGGACAGGGACCCTCTACGAGCAGTACTTC. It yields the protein CASSATGTGTLYEQYF.

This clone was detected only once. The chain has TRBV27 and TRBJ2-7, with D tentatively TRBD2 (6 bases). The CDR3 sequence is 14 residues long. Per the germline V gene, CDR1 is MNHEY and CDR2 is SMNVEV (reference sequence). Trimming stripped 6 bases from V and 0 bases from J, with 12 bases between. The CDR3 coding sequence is TGTGCCAGCAGCGGAGCGGGTTCCTCCTACGAGCAGTACTTC. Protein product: CASSGAGSSYEQYF.

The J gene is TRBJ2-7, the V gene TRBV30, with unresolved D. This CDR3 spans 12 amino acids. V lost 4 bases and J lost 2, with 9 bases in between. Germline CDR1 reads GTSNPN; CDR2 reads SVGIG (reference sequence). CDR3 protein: CAWMGNTYEQYF. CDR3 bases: TGTGCCTGGATGGGCAATACCTACGAGCAGTACTTC.

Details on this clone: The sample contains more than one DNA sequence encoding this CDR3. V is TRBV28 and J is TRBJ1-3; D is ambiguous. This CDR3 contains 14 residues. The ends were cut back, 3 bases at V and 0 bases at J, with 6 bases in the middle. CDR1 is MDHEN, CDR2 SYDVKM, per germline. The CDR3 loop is CASSFGSSGNTIYF. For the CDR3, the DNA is TGTGCCAGCAGTTTTGGTAGCTCTGGAAACACCATATATTTT.

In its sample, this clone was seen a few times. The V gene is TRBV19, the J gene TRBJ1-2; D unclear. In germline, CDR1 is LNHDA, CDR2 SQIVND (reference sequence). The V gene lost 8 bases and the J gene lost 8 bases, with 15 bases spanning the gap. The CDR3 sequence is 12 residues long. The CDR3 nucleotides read TGTGCCAGTGCCGTTGGCCCTACGGGCTACACCTTC. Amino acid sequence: CASAVGPTGYTF.

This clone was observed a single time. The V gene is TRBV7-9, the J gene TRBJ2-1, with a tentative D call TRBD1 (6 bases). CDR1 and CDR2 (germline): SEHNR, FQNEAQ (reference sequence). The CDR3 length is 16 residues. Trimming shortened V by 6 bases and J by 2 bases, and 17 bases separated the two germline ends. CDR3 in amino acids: CASSTQRQVTYNEQFF. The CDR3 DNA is TGTGCCAGCAGTACCCAGAGACAGGTCACCTACAATGAGCAGTTCTTC.

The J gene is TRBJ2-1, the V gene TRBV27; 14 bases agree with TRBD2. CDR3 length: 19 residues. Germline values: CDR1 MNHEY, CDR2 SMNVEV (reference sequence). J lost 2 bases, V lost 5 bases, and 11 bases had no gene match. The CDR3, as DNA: TGTGCCAGCAGTACCCTTACCGGGACTAGCGGGGGTACCTACAATGAGCAGTTCTTC. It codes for CASSTLTGTSGGTYNEQFF.

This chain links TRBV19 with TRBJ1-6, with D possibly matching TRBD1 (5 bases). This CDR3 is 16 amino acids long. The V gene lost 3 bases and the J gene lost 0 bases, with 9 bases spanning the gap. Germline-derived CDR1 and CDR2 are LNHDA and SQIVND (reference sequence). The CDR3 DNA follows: TGTGCCAGTAGTATGGGGGTGAGCTCCTATAATTCACCCCTCCACTTT. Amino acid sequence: CASSMGVSSYNSPLHF.

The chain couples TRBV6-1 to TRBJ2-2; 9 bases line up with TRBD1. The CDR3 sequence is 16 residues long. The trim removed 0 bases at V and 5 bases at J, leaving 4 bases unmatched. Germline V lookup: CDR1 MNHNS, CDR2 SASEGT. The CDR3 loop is CASSEAPGQGTGELFF. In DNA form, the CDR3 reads TGTGCCAGCAGTGAAGCGCCGGGACAGGGAACCGGGGAGCTGTTTTTT.

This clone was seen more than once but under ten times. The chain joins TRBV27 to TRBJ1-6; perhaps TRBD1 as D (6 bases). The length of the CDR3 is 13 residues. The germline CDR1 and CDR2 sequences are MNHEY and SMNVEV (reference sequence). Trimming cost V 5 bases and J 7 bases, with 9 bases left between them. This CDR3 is CASSTGLNSPLHF. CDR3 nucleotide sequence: TGTGCCAGCAGTACAGGGCTGAATTCACCCCTCCACTTT.

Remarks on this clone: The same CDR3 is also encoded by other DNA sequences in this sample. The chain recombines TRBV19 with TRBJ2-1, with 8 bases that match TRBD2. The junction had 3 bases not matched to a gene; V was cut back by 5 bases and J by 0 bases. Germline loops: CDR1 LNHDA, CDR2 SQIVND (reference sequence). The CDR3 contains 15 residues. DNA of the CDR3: TGTGCCAGTAGTGTCAGCGGGAGCTCCTACAATGAGCAGTTCTTC. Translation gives CASSVSGSSYNEQFF. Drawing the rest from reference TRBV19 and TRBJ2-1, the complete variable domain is DGGITQSPKYLFRKEGQNVTLSCEQNLNHDAMYWYRQDPGQGLRLIYYSQIVNDFQKGDIAEGYSVSREKKESFPLTVTSAQKNPTAFYLCASSVSGSSYNEQFFGPGTRLTVL.